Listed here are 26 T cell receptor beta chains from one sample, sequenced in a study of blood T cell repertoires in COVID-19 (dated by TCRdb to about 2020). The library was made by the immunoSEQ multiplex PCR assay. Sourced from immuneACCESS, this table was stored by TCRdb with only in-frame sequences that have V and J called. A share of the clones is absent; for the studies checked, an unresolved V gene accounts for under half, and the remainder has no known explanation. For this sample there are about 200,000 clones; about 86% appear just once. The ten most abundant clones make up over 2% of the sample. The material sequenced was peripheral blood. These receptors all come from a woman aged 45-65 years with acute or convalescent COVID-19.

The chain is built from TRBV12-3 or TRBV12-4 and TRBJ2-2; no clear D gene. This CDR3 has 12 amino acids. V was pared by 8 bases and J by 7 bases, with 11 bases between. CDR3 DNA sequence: TGTGCCAGCCAGAGGTTAAGCGGGGAGCTGTTTTTT. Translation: CASQRLSGELFF.

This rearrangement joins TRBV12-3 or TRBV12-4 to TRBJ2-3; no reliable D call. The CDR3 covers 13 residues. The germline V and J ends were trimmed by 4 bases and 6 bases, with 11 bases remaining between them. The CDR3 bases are TGTGCCAGCAGTTCCCTCCCCTACGATACGCAGTATTTT. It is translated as CASSSLPYDTQYF.

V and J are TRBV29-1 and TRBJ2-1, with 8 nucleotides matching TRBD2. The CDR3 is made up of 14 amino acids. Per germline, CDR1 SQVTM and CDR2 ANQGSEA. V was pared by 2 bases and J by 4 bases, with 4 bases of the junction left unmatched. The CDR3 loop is CSVEFAGGYNEQFF. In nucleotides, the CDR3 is TGCAGCGTTGAATTTGCGGGAGGTTACAATGAGCAGTTCTTC.

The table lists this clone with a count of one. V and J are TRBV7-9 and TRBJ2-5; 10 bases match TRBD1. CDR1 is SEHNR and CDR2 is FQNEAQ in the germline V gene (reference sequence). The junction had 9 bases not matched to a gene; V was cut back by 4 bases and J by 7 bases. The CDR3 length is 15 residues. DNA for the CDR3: TGTGCCAGCAGCTCCTCGGACAGGGGGGAGGTGACCCAGTACTTC. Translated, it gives CASSSSDRGEVTQYF. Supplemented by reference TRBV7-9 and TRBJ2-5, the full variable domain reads DTGVSQNPRHKITKRGQNVTFRCDPISEHNRLYWYRQTLGQGPEFLTYFQNEAQLEKSRLLSDRFSAERPKGSFSTLEIQRTEQGDSAMYLCASSSSDRGEVTQYFGPGTRLLVL.

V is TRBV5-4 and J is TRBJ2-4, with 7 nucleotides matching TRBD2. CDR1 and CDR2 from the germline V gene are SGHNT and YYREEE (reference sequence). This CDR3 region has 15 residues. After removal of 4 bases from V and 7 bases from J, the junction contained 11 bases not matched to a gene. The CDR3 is CASSTLGTTTNIQYF. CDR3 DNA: TGTGCCAGCAGCACCCTCGGGACTACCACTAACATTCAGTACTTC.

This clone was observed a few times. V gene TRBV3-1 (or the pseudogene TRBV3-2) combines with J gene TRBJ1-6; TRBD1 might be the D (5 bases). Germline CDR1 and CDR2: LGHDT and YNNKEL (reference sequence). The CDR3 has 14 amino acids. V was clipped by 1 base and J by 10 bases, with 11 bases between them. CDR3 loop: CASSQGQGQSPLHF. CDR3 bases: TGTGCCAGCAGCCAAGGGCAGGGTCAGTCACCCCTCCACTTT.

The CDR3 spells CASSLYYEQYF. CDR3 nucleotide sequence: TGTGCCAGCAGTTTGTACTACGAGCAGTACTTC. V usage is TRBV28 and J usage is TRBJ2-7; no definite D call. Germline V gene data show CDR1 as MDHEN and CDR2 as SYDVKM. This CDR3 spans 11 amino acids. The V end lost 3 bases, the J end lost 3 bases, and 3 bases lay between the germline ends.

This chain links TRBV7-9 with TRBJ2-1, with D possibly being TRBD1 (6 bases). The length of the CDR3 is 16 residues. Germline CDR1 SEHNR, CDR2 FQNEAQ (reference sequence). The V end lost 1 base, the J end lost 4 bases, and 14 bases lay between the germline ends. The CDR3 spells CASSLEGWTAYNEQFF. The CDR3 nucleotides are TGTGCCAGCAGCTTAGAAGGATGGACAGCATACAATGAGCAGTTCTTC. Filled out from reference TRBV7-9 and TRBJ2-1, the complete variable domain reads DTGVSQNPRHKITKRGQNVTFRCDPISEHNRLYWYRQTLGQGPEFLTYFQNEAQLEKSRLLSDRFSAERPKGSFSTLEIQRTEQGDSAMYLCASSLEGWTAYNEQFFGPGTRLTVL.

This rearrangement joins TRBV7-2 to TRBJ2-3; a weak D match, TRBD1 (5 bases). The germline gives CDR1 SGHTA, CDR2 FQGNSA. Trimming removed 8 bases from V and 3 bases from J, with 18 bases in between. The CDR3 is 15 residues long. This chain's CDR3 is CASGAWGGGTDTQYF. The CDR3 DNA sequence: TGTGCCAGCGGGGCTTGGGGCGGTGGTACAGATACGCAGTATTTT.

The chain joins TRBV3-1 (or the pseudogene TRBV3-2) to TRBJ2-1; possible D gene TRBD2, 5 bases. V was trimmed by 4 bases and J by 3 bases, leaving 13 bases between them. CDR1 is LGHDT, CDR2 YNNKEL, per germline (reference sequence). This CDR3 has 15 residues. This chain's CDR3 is CASSPFAGSYNEQFF. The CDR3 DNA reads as TGTGCCAGCAGCCCTTTCGCGGGCAGCTACAATGAGCAGTTCTTC.

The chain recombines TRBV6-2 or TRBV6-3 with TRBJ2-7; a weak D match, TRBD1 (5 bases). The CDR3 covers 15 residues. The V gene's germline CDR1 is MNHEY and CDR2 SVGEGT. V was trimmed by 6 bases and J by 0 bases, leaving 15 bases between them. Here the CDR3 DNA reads TGTGCCAGCAGCCGCAGGGAATTAAGCTCCTACGAGCAGTACTTC. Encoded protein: CASSRRELSSYEQYF.

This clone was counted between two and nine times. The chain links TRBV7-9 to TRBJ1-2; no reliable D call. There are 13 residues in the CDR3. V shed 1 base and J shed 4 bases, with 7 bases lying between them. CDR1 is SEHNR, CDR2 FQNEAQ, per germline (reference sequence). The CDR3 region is CASSLGAAYGYTF. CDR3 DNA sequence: TGTGCCAGCAGCTTAGGTGCGGCCTATGGCTACACCTTC.

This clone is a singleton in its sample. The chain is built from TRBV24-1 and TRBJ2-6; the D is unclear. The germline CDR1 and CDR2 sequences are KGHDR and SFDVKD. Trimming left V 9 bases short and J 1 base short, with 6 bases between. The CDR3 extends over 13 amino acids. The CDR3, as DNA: TGTGCCACCGGAGCATCTGGGGCCAACGTCCTGACTTTC. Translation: CATGASGANVLTF.

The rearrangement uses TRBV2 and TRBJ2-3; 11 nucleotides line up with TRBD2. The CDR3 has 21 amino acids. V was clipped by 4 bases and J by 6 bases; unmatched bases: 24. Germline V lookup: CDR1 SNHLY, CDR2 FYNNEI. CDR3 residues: CASSVPGAHLAGGTSGDTQYF. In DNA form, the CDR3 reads TGTGCCAGCAGTGTCCCTGGGGCCCACCTAGCGGGGGGCACCAGCGGGGATACGCAGTATTTT.

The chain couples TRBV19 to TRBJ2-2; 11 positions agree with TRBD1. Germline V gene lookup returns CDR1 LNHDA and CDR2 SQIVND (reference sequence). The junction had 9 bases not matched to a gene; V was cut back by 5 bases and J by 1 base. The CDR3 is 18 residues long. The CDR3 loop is CASSSRTGGTLNTGELFF. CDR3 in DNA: TGTGCCAGTAGTTCAAGGACAGGGGGCACCCTGAACACCGGGGAGCTGTTTTTT.

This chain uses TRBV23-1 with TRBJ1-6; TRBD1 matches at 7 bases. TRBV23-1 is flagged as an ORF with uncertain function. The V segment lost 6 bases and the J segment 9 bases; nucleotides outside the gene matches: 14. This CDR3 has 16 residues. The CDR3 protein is CASSGNKGQTPSPLHF. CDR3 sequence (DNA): TGCGCCAGCAGCGGAAACAAGGGACAGACCCCTTCACCCCTCCACTTT.

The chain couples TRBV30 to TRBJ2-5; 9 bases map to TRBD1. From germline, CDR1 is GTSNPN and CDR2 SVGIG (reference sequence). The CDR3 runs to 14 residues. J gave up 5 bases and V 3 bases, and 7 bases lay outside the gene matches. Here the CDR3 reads CAWRYRGLAETQYF. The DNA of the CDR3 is TGTGCCTGGAGATACAGGGGGCTCGCGGAGACCCAGTACTTC.

This chain's CDR3 is CASSTQGLQTQYF. The CDR3 bases are TGTGCCAGCAGCACCCAGGGGCTGCAGACCCAGTACTTC. The chain carries TRBV7-2 and TRBJ2-5; maybe TRBD1 (6 bases). The CDR3 spans 13 residues. The germline CDR1 and CDR2 sequences are SGHTA and FQGNSA. V was shortened by 5 bases and J by 6 bases, with 13 bases between the two germline ends.

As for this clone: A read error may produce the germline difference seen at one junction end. The CDR3 protein is CASSQYRDTIFMNGYTF. CDR3 in DNA: TGCGCCAGCAGCCAATACCGGGACACCATTTTTATGAATGGCTACACCTTC. J is TRBJ1-2 and V is TRBV23-1; the D gene is possibly TRBD1 (6 bases). TRBV23-1 falls under the ORF class, with uncertain function. The CDR3 contains 17 residues.

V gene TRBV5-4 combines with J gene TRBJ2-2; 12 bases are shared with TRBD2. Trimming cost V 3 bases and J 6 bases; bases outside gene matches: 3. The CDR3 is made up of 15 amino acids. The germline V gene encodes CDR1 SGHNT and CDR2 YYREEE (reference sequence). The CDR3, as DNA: TGTGCCAGCAGCTCCAGGACTAGCGGGGCCGGGGAGCTGTTTTTT. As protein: CASSSRTSGAGELFF.

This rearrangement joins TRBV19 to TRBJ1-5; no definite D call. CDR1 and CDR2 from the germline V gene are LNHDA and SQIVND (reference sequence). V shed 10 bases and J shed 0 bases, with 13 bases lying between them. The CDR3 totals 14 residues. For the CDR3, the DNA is TGTGCCACCACCGTTCCGGGTAGCAATCAGCCCCAGCATTTT. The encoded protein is CATTVPGSNQPQHF.

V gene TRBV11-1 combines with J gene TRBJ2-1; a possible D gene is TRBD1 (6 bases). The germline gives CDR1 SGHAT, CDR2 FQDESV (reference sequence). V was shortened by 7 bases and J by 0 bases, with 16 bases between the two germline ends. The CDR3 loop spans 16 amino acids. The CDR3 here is CASNPRDTGSYNEQFF. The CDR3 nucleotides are TGTGCCAGCAACCCACGGGACACAGGCTCCTACAATGAGCAGTTCTTC.

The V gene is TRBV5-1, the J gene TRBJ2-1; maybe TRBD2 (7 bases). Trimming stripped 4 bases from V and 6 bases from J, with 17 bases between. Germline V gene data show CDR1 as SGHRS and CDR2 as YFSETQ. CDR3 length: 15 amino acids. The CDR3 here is CASSDGGSSGNEQFF. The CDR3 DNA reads TGCGCCAGCAGCGATGGGGGCTCTAGCGGCAATGAGCAGTTCTTC.

The CDR3 coding sequence is TGTGCCAGCAGCCCACCCGGAGCCCTCACAGATACGCAGTATTTT. Translated, it gives CASSPPGALTDTQYF. J is TRBJ2-3 and V is TRBV5-5; D gene uncertain. V was shortened by 4 bases and J by 2 bases, with 14 bases between the two germline ends. Germline V CDR1 and CDR2: SGHKS, YYEKEE (reference sequence). The CDR3 runs 15 residues.

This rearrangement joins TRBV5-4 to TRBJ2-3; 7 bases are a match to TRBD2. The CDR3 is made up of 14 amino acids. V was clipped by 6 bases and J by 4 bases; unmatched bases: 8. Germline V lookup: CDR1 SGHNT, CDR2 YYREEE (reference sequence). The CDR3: CASTNRTRSDTQYF. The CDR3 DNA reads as TGTGCCAGCACCAATCGGACTAGATCAGATACGCAGTATTTT.

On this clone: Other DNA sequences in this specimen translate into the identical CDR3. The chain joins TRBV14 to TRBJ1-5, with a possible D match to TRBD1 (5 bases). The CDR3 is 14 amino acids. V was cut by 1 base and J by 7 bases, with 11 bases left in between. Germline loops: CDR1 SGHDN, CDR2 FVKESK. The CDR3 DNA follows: TGTGCCAGCAGCCAAGGAAGGGGCGGACAGCCCCAGCATTTT. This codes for CASSQGRGGQPQHF.